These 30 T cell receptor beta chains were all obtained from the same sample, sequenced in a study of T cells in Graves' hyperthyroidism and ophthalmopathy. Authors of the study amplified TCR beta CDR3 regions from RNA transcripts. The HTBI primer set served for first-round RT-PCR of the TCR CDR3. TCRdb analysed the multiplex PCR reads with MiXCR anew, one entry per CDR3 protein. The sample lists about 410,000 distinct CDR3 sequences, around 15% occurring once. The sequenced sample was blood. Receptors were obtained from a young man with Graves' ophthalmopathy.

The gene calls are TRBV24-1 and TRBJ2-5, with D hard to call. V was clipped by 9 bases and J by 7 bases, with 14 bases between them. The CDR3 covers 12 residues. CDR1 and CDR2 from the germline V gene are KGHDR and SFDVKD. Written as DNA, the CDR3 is TGTGCCACCGCTCGGGCATCGGGGACCCAGTACTTC. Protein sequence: CATARASGTQYF.

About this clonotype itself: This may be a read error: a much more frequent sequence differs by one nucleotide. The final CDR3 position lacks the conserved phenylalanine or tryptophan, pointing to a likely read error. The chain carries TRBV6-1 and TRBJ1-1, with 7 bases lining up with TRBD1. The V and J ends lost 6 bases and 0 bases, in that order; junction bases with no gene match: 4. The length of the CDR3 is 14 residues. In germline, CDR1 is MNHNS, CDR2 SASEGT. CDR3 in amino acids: CASRLRGMNTEAFS. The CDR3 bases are TGTGCCAGCAGACTCAGGGGGATGAACACTGAAGCTTTCTCT.

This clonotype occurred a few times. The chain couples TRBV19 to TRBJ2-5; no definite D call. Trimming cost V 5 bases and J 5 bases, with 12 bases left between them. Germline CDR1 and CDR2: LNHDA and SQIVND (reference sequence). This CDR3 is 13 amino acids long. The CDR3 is CASSEAASETQYF. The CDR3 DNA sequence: TGTGCCAGTAGTGAGGCGGCCAGCGAGACCCAGTACTTC. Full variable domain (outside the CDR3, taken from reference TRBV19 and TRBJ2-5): DGGITQSPKYLFRKEGQNVTLSCEQNLNHDAMYWYRQDPGQGLRLIYYSQIVNDFQKGDIAEGYSVSREKKESFPLTVTSAQKNPTAFYLCASSEAASETQYFGPGTRLLVL.

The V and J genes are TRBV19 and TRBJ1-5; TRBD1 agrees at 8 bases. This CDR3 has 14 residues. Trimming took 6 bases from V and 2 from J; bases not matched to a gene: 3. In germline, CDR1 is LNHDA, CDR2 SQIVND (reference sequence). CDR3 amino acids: CASRMDRGNQPQHF. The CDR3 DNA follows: TGTGCCAGTAGGATGGACAGGGGCAATCAGCCCCAGCATTTT.

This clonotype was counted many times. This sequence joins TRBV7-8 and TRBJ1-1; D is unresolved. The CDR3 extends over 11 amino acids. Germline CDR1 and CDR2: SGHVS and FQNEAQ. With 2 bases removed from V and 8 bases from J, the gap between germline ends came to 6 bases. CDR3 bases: TGTGCCAGCAGCTTAAGTATAGAAGCTTTCTTT. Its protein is CASSLSIEAFF.

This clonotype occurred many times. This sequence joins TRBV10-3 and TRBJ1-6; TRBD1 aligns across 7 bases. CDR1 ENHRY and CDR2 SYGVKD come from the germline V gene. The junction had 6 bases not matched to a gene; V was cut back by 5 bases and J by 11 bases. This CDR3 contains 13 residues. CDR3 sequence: CAISTGVDPPLHF. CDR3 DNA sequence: TGTGCCATCAGTACAGGGGTGGATCCACCCCTCCACTTT.

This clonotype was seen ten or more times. As DNA, the CDR3 is TGCGCCAGCAGCTTCTCAGGTGTTGGAGAAGCTTTCTTT. It yields the protein CASSFSGVGEAFF. The chain links TRBV5-1 to TRBJ1-1; D ambiguous. Trimming stripped 2 bases from V and 8 bases from J, with 13 bases between. The CDR3 has 13 amino acids. The V gene's germline CDR1 is SGHRS and CDR2 YFSETQ.

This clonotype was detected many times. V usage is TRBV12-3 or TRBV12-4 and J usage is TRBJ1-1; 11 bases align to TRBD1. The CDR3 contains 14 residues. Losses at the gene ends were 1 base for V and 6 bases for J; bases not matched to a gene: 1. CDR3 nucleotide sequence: TGTGCCAGCAGTTTAGGGACAGGGGGCCCTGAAGCTTTCTTT. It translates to CASSLGTGGPEAFF.

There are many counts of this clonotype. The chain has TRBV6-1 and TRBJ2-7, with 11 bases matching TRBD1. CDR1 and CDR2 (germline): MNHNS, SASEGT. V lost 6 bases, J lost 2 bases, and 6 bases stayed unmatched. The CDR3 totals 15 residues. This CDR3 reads CASRRQGQGAYEQYF. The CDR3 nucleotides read TGTGCCAGCAGACGCCAGGGACAGGGGGCCTACGAGCAGTACTTC.

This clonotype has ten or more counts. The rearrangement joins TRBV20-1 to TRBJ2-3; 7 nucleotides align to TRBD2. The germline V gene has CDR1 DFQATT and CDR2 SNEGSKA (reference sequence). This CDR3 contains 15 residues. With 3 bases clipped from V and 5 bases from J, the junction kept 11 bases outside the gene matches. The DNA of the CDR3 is TGCAGTGCTAGTCCCCCCGGGAGGTTCATAGATACGCAGTATTTT. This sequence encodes CSASPPGRFIDTQYF.

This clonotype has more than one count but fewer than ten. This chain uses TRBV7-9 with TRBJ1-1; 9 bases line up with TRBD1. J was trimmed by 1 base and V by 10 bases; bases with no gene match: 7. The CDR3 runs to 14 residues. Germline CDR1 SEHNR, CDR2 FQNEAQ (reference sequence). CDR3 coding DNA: TGTGCCATGGTCACAGGGGGCCGGAACACTGAAGCTTTCTTT. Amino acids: CAMVTGGRNTEAFF. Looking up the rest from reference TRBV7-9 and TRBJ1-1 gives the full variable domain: DTGVSQNPRHKITKRGQNVTFRCDPISEHNRLYWYRQTLGQGPEFLTYFQNEAQLEKSRLLSDRFSAERPKGSFSTLEIQRTEQGDSAMYLCAMVTGGRNTEAFFGQGTRLTVV.

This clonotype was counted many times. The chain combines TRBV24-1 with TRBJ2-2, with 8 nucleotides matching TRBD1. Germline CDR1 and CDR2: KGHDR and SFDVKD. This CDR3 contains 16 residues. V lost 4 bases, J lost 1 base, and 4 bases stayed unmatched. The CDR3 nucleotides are TGTGCCACCAGTGAGGCCGGGACAGGGAACACCGGGGAGCTGTTTTTT. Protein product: CATSEAGTGNTGELFF.

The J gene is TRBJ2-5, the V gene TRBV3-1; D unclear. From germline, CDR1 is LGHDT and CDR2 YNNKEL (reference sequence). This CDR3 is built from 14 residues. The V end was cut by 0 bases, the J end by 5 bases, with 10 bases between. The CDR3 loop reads CASSQDSGTETQYF. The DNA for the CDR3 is TGTGCCAGCAGCCAAGATTCGGGTACCGAGACCCAGTACTTC.

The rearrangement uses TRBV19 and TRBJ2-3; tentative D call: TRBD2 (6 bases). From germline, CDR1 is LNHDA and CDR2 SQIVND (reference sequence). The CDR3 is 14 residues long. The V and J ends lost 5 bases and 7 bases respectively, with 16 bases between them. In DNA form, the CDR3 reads TGTGCCAGTAGTTCGTCTAGCGTGGCCCATACGCAGTATTTT. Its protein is CASSSSSVAHTQYF.

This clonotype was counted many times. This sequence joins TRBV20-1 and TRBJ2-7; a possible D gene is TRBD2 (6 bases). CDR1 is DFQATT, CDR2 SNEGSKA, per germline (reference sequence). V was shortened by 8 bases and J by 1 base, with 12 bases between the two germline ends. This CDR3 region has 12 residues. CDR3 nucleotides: TGCAGTATTAGCGGCTCTTCCTACGAGCAGTACTTC. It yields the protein CSISGSSYEQYF.

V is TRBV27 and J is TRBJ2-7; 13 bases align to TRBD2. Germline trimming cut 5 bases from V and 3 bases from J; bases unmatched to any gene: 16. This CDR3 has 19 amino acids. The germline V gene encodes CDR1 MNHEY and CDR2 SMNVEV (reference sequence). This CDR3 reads CASSPGLGTSGTDFYEQYF. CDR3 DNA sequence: TGTGCCAGCAGTCCAGGCCTCGGGACTAGCGGGACCGACTTCTACGAGCAGTACTTC.

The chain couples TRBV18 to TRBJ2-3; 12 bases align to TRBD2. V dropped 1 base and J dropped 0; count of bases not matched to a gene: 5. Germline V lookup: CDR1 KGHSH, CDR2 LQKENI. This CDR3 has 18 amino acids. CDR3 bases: TGTGCCAGCTCACCACTGGGGACTAGCGGGTGGAGCACAGATACGCAGTATTTT. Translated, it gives CASSPLGTSGWSTDTQYF. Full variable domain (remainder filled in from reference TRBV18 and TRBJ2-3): NAGVMQNPRHLVRRRGQEARLRCSPMKGHSHVYWYRQLPEEGLKFMVYLQKENIIDESGMPKERFSAEFPKEGPSILRIQQVVRGDSAAYFCASSPLGTSGWSTDTQYFGPGTRLTVL.

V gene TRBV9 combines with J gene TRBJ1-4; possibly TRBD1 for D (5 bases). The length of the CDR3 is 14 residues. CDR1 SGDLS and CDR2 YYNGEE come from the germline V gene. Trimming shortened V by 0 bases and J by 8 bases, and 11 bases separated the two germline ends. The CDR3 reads CASSVDPEGEKLFF. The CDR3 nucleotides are TGTGCCAGCAGCGTAGACCCGGAGGGGGAAAAACTGTTTTTT.

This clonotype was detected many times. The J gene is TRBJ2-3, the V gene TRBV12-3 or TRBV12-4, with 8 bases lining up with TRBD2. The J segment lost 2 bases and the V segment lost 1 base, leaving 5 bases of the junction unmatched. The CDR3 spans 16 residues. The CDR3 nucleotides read TGTGCCAGCAGTTTAGTGGTCGGGGGGGCCACAGATACGCAGTATTTT. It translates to CASSLVVGGATDTQYF.

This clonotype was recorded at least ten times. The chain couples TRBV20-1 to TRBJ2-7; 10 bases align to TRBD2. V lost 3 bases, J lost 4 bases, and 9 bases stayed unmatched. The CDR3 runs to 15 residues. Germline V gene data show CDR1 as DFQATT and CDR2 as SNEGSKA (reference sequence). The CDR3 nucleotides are TGCAGTGCTAGTCTCCCAGCGGGGGGGAGGTACGAGCAGTACTTC. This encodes CSASLPAGGRYEQYF.

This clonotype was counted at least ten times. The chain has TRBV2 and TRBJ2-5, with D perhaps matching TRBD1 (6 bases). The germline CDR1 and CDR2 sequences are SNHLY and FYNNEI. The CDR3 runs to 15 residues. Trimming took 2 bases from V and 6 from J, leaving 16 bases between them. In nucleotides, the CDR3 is TGTGCCAGCAGTGAAATGGGGGCCCCCGGGCAGACCCAGTACTTC. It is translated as CASSEMGAPGQTQYF.

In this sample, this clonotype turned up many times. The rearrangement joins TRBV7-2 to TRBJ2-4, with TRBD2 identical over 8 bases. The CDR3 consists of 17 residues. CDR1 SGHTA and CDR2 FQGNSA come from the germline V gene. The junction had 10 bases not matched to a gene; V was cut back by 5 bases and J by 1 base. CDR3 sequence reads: CASSLRGTSTAKNIQYF. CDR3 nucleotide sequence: TGTGCCAGCAGCCTTAGAGGGACTAGTACCGCCAAAAACATTCAGTACTTC.

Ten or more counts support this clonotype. The CDR3 region is CSAKGLAGPYNEQFF. Written as DNA, the CDR3 is TGCAGTGCCAAAGGACTAGCGGGACCCTACAATGAGCAGTTCTTC. The chain combines TRBV20-1 with TRBJ2-1; TRBD2 matches at 12 bases. With V trimmed by 6 bases and J by 2 bases, 5 bases remained unmatched. This CDR3 is built from 15 residues. The V gene's germline CDR1 is DFQATT and CDR2 SNEGSKA (reference sequence).

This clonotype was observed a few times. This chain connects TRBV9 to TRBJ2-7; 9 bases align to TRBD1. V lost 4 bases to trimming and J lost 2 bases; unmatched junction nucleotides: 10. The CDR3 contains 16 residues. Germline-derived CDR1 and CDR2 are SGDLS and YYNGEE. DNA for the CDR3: TGTGCCAGCAGCCCTCTGAGGACAGGGGACCCCTACGAGCAGTACTTC. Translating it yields CASSPLRTGDPYEQYF.

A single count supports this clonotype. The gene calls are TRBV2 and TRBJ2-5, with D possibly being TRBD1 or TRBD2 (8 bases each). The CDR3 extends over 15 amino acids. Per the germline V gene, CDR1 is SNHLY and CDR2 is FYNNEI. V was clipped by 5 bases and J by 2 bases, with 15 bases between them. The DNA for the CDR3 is TGTGCCAGCAGTCGTAGCGGGACAGGTCAAGAGACCCAGTACTTC. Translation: CASSRSGTGQETQYF.

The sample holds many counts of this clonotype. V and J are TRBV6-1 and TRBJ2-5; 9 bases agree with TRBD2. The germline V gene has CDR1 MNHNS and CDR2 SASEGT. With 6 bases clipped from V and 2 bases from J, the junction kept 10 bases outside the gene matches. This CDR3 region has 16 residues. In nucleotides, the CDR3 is TGTGCCAGCAGCTCGGCACTAGCGGGTTATCAAGAGACCCAGTACTTC. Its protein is CASSSALAGYQETQYF.

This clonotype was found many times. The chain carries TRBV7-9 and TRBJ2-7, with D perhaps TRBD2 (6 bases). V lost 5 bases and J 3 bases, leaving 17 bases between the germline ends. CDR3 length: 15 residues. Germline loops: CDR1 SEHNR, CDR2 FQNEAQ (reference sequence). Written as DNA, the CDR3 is TGTGCCAGCAGCGTTCCCAGCGGGTTGAACTACGAGCAGTACTTC. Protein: CASSVPSGLNYEQYF.

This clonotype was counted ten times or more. The CDR3 spells CSVIRVGRTSYEQYF. The CDR3 DNA follows: TGCAGCGTTATCCGCGTAGGTAGGACCTCCTACGAGCAGTACTTC. This chain uses TRBV29-1 with TRBJ2-7; no clear D gene. This CDR3 comprises 15 residues. Germline values: CDR1 SQVTM, CDR2 ANQGSEA. The V end lost 5 bases, the J end lost 0 bases, and 17 bases lay between the germline ends.

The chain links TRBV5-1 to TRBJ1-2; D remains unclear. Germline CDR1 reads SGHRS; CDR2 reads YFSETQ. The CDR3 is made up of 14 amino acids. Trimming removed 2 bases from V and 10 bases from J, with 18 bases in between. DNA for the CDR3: TGCGCCAGCAGCTTAAATCAAGAGATAACGGCCTACACCTTC. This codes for CASSLNQEITAYTF.

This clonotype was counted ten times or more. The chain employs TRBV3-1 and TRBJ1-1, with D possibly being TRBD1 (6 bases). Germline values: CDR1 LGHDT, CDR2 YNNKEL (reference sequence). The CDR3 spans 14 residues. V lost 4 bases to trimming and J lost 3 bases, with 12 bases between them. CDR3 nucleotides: TGTGCCAGCAGCCCCAGAAGGGGGTACACTGAAGCTTTCTTT. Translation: CASSPRRGYTEAFF. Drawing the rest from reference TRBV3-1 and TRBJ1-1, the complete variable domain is DTAVSQTPKYLVTQMGNDKSIKCEQNLGHDTMYWYKQDSKKFLKIMFSYNNKELIINETVPNRFSPKSPDKAHLNLHINSLELGDSAVYFCASSPRRGYTEAFFGQGTRLTVV.